One and the same sample provided the 19 T cell receptor beta chains below, sequenced in a study of blood T cell repertoires in COVID-19. Repertoires were generated with immunoSEQ multiplex PCR, while TCRdb's copy carries only in-frame clones and drops some. The sample records about 230,000 clones, 75% to 90% being singletons. The source material was peripheral blood. The receptors shown here come from a man aged 40-50 years with acute or convalescent COVID-19.

The V and J genes are TRBV27 and TRBJ2-2; 10 nucleotides match TRBD1. V lost 5 bases to trimming and J lost 4 bases; unmatched junction nucleotides: 13. The CDR3 consists of 18 residues. Germline loops: CDR1 MNHEY, CDR2 SMNVEV (reference sequence). CDR3 nucleotide sequence: TGTGCCAGCAGTCTCATCTTTCCGGGACAGGGGTTCACCGGGGAGCTGTTTTTT. This translates into CASSLIFPGQGFTGELFF.

The V call is TRBV29-1, the J call TRBJ2-1, with a possible D match to TRBD2 (6 bases). The CDR3 is 13 residues long. Germline CDR1 SQVTM, CDR2 ANQGSEA. Trimming took off 4 bases at V and 8 bases at J, with 15 bases between the two ends. The CDR3 DNA sequence: TGCAGCGTTGGGGTATCACCGGGGGATGAGCAGTTCTTC. Translation gives CSVGVSPGDEQFF.

The DNA of the CDR3 is TGTGCCATCAGTGAGCCGACAGGGGGCGGAGGGTCTGGCTACACCTTC. It codes for CAISEPTGGGGSGYTF. The chain is built from TRBV10-3 and TRBJ1-2, with 10 bases that match TRBD1. The CDR3 contains 16 residues. V gave up 2 bases and J gave up 7 bases; unmatched junction bases: 10. The germline CDR1 and CDR2 sequences are ENHRY and SYGVKD.

The chain joins TRBV20-1 to TRBJ2-3; no definite D call. CDR3 length: 13 residues. The ends were cut back, 3 bases at V and 0 bases at J, with 7 bases in the middle. Germline CDR1 and CDR2: DFQATT and SNEGSKA (reference sequence). The CDR3 DNA is TGCAGTGCTAGTCGCAGGAGCACAGATACGCAGTATTTT. Its protein product is CSASRRSTDTQYF.

The chain uses TRBV27 and TRBJ2-2, with D possibly being TRBD1 (5 bases). Trimming took 0 bases from V and 5 from J, leaving 10 bases between them. Per germline, CDR1 MNHEY and CDR2 SMNVEV (reference sequence). This CDR3 is 15 amino acids long. This CDR3 is CASSLSTAGTGELFF. CDR3 sequence (DNA): TGTGCCAGCAGTTTATCGACAGCAGGGACCGGGGAGCTGTTTTTT.

The rearrangement links TRBV19 to TRBJ1-4, with TRBD1 identical over 8 bases. From germline, CDR1 is LNHDA and CDR2 SQIVND (reference sequence). After removal of 8 bases from V and 11 bases from J, the junction contained 10 bases not matched to a gene. CDR3 length: 13 amino acids. CDR3 loop: CASAGTGRRKLFF. CDR3 bases: TGTGCCAGTGCCGGGACAGGTCGGCGGAAACTGTTTTTT.

CDR3 coding DNA: TGTGCCAGCAGTTCCGAAGGGACAGTCTATGGCTACACCTTC. Translation: CASSSEGTVYGYTF. This chain joins TRBV6-6 and TRBJ1-2; TRBD1 aligns across 7 bases. The V segment lost 4 bases and the J segment 4 bases; nucleotides outside the gene matches: 6. The CDR3 is made up of 14 amino acids. The V gene's germline CDR1 is MNHNY and CDR2 SVGAGI (reference sequence).

The chain employs TRBV11-2 and TRBJ2-7; 8 bases match TRBD2. This CDR3 is 18 amino acids long. The trim removed 4 bases at V and 4 bases at J, leaving 18 bases unmatched. Germline V gives CDR1 SGHAT, CDR2 FQNNGV. The CDR3 coding sequence is TGTGCCAGCAGCTCATCGGGGGTAGCGGGATGGAGTACGTACGAGCAGTACTTC. Translating gives CASSSSGVAGWSTYEQYF. Full variable domain (missing parts from reference TRBV11-2 and TRBJ2-7): EAGVAQSPRYKIIEKRQSVAFWCNPISGHATLYWYQQILGQGPKLLIQFQNNGVVDDSQLPKDRFSAERLKGVDSTLKIQPAKLEDSAVYLCASSSSGVAGWSTYEQYFGPGTRLTVT.

The chain uses TRBV7-8 and TRBJ2-7; TRBD2 might be the D (6 bases). The CDR3 has 15 amino acids. Germline V gene data show CDR1 as SGHVS and CDR2 as FQNEAQ. V lost 4 bases, J lost 0 bases, and 13 bases lay in between. The CDR3 here is CASSWGDFSSYEQYF. In DNA form, the CDR3 reads TGTGCCAGCAGCTGGGGGGACTTTAGCTCCTACGAGCAGTACTTC.

The V gene is TRBV11-2, the J gene TRBJ2-2; 8 bases are a match to TRBD2. The trim removed 2 bases at V and 3 bases at J, leaving 2 bases unmatched. This CDR3 spans 15 amino acids. In germline, CDR1 is SGHAT, CDR2 FQNNGV. In DNA, the CDR3 is TGTGCCAGCAGCTTAAACGGGGGGGACACCGGGGAGCTGTTTTTT. Protein sequence: CASSLNGGDTGELFF.

The chain employs TRBV7-2 and TRBJ2-5; TRBD2 matches at 8 bases. The V and J ends lost 3 bases and 5 bases, in that order; junction bases with no gene match: 5. CDR1 SGHTA and CDR2 FQGNSA come from the germline V gene. The CDR3 contains 14 residues. This CDR3 is CASSFPGGLETQYF. The DNA of the CDR3 is TGTGCCAGCAGCTTCCCGGGAGGGCTGGAGACCCAGTACTTC.

J is TRBJ2-7 and V is TRBV4-2; TRBD2 matches 10 bases. This CDR3 has 15 residues. V shed 6 bases and J 1 base; nucleotides not matched to a gene: 6. Germline lookup yields CDR1 LGHNA and CDR2 YNFKEQ. CDR3 protein: CASSGKREGSYEQYF. As DNA, the CDR3 is TGTGCCAGCAGTGGGAAGCGGGAGGGATCCTACGAGCAGTACTTC.

The chain uses TRBV6-5 and TRBJ1-2; no definite D call. CDR3 length equals 15 residues. Per germline, CDR1 MNHEY and CDR2 SVGAGI. V was pared by 0 bases and J by 0 bases, with 8 bases between. The CDR3 is CASSYSTSPNYGYTF. Here the CDR3 DNA reads TGTGCCAGCAGTTACTCTACTTCCCCTAACTATGGCTACACCTTC.

This clone has a handful of counts. The chain joins TRBV7-9 to TRBJ2-1; TRBD1 matches at 9 bases. Germline V CDR1 and CDR2: SEHNR, FQNEAQ (reference sequence). The CDR3 contains 15 residues. V trimming: 5 bases; J trimming: 4 bases; junction bases outside the gene matches: 6. This chain's CDR3 is CASSPPGTGYNEQFF. In nucleotides, the CDR3 is TGTGCCAGCAGCCCTCCGGGGACAGGGTACAATGAGCAGTTCTTC.

The chain uses TRBV20-1 and TRBJ1-3; D not resolved. Germline CDR1 DFQATT, CDR2 SNEGSKA (reference sequence). CDR3 size: 11 residues. Trimming removed 3 bases at V and 9 bases at J, with 9 bases between. The DNA for the CDR3 is TGCAGTGCTAGTGAGTCCGGCACCATATATTTT. Translated: CSASESGTIYF.

This chain's CDR3 is CAISEIRNTEAFF. CDR3 nucleotides: TGTGCCATCAGTGAGATCAGAAACACTGAAGCTTTCTTT. The chain combines TRBV10-3 with TRBJ1-1; no definite D call. Trimming took 2 bases from V and 2 from J, leaving 6 bases between them. Germline-derived CDR1 and CDR2 are ENHRY and SYGVKD. This CDR3 comprises 13 residues.

The chain recombines TRBV5-4 with TRBJ2-5, with 8 bases matching TRBD2. Trimming took 4 bases from V and 4 from J; bases not matched to a gene: 9. This CDR3 has 15 residues. Looked up from germline, CDR1 is SGHNT and CDR2 is YYREEE (reference sequence). In DNA form, the CDR3 reads TGTGCCAGCAGCACCGGACTAGCTATCGGAGAGACCCAGTACTTC. This translates into CASSTGLAIGETQYF. Full variable domain (rest looked up from reference TRBV5-4 and TRBJ2-5): ETGVTQSPTHLIKTRGQQVTLRCSSQSGHNTVSWYQQALGQGPQFIFQYYREEENGRGNFPPRFSGLQFPNYSSELNVNALELDDSALYLCASSTGLAIGETQYFGPGTRLLVL.

This chain connects TRBV18 to TRBJ1-4; the D gene is possibly TRBD1 (6 bases). Between the trimmed V and J ends, which lost 3 bases and 7 bases, there was a span of 21 bases. This CDR3 contains 17 residues. Germline lookup yields CDR1 KGHSH and CDR2 LQKENI. In DNA form, the CDR3 reads TGTGCCAGCTCACCCTCCGGACAGCCCGGATGGGGTGAAAAACTGTTTTTT. Translation gives CASSPSGQPGWGEKLFF.

The rearrangement links TRBV3-1 (or the pseudogene TRBV3-2) to TRBJ2-1, with 10 nucleotides matching TRBD2. This CDR3 has 19 residues. CDR1 is LGHDT and CDR2 is YNNKEL in the germline V gene (reference sequence). The J segment lost 8 bases and the V segment lost 0 bases, leaving 16 bases of the junction unmatched. The CDR3 protein is CASSQDRKGSGRWGHEQFF. DNA of the CDR3: TGTGCCAGCAGCCAAGATAGGAAGGGTAGCGGGAGGTGGGGGCATGAGCAGTTCTTC.